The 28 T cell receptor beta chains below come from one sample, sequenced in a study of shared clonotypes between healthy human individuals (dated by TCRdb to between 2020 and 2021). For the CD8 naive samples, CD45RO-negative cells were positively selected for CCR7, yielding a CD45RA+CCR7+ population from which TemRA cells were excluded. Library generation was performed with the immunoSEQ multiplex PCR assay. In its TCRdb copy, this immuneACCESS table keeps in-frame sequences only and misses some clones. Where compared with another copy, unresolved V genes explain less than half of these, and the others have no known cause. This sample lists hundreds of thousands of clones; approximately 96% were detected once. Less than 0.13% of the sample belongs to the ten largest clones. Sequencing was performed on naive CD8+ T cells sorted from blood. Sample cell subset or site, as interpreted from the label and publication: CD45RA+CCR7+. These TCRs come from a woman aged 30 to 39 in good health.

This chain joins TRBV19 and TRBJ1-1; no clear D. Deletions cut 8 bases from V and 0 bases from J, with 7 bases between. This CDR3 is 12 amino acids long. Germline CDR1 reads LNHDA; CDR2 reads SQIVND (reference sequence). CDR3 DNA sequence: TGTGCCAGTTCTCCAGTGAACACTGAAGCTTTCTTT. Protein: CASSPVNTEAFF.

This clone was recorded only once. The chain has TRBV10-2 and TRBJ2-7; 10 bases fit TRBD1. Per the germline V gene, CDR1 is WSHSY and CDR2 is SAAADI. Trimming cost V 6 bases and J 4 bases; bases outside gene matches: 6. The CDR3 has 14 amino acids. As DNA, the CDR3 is TGCGCCAGCAGACCCGGGACAGGGGTGTACGAGCAGTACTTC. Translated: CASRPGTGVYEQYF.

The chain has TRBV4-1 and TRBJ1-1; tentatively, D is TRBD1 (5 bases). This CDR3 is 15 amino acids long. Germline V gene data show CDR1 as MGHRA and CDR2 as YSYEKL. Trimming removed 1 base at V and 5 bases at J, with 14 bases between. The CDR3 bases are TGCGCCAGCAGCCAAGGTCAGGGTAGCGGGACTGAAGCTTTCTTT. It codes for CASSQGQGSGTEAFF.

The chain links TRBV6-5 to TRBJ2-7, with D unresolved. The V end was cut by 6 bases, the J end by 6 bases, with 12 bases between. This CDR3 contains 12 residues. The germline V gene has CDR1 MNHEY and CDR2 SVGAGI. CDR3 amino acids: CASRGWEGEQYF. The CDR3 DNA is TGTGCCAGCAGGGGGTGGGAAGGCGAGCAGTACTTC.

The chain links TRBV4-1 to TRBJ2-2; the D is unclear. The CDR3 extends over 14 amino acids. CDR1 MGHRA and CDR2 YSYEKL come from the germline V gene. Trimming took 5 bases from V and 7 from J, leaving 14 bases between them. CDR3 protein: CASSDEQLGGELFF. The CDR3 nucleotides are TGCGCCAGCAGCGACGAGCAATTGGGCGGGGAGCTGTTTTTT.

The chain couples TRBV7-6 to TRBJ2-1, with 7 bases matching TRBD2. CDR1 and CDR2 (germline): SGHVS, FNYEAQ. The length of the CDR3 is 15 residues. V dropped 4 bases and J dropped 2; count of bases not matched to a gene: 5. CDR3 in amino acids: CASSSFRGAYNEQFF. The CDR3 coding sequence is TGTGCCAGCAGCTCCTTTCGGGGGGCCTACAATGAGCAGTTCTTC.

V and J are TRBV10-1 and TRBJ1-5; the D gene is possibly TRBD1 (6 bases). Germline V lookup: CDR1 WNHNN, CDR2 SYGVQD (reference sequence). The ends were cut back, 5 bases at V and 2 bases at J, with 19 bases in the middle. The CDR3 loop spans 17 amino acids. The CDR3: CASSRDIPPSGNQPQHF. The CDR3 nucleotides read TGCGCCAGCAGTCGGGACATACCCCCCTCGGGCAATCAGCCCCAGCATTTT.

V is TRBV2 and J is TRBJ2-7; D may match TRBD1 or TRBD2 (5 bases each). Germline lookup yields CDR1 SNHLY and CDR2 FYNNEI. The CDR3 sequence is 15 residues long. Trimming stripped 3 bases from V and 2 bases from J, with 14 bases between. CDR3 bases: TGTGCCAGCAGTGAGCCCGGGACCCAAGCCTACGAGCAGTACTTC. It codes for CASSEPGTQAYEQYF.

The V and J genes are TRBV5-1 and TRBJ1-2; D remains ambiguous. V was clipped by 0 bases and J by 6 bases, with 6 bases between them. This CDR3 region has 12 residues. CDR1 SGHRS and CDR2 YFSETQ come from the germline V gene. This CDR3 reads CASSLDGNGYTF. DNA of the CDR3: TGCGCCAGCAGCTTGGATGGAAATGGCTACACCTTC.

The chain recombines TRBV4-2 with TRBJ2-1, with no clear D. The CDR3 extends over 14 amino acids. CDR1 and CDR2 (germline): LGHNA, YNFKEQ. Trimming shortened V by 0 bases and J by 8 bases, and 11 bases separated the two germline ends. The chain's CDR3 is CASSQDPGQDEQFF. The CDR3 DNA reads TGTGCCAGCAGCCAAGATCCTGGCCAGGATGAGCAGTTCTTC.

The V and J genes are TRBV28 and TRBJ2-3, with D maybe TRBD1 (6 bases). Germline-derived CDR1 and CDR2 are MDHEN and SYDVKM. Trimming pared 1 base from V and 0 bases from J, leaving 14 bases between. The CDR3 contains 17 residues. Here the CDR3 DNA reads TGTGCCAGCAGTTTATTACAGGGATCCGCTAGCACAGATACGCAGTATTTT. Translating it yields CASSLLQGSASTDTQYF.

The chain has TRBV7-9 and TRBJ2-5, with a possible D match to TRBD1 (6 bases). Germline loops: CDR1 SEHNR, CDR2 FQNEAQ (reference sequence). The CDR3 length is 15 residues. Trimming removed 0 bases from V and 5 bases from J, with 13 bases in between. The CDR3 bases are TGTGCCAGCAGCTTAGCGGACCAGGGGATGGAGACCCAGTACTTC. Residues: CASSLADQGMETQYF.

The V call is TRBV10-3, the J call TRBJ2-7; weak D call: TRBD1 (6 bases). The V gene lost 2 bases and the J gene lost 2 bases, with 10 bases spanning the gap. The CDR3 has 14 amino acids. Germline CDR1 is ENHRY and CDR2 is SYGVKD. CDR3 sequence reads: CAISEGTLTYEQYF. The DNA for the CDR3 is TGTGCCATCAGTGAGGGGACACTTACCTACGAGCAGTACTTC.

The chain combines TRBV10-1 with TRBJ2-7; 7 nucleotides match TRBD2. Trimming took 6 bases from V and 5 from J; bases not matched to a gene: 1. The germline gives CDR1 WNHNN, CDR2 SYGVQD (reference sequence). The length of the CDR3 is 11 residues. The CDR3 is CASRAGDEQYF. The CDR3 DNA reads TGCGCCAGCAGGGCGGGAGACGAGCAGTACTTC.

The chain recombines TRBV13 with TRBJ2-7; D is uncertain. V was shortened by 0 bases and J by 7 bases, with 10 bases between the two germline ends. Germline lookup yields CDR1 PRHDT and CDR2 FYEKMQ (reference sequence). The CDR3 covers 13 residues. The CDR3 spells CASSLGNLGEQYF. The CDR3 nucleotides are TGTGCCAGCAGCTTAGGGAATCTTGGGGAGCAGTACTTC. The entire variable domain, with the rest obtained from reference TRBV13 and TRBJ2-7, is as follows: AAGVIQSPRHLIKEKRETATLKCYPIPRHDTVYWYQQGPGQDPQFLISFYEKMQSDKGSIPDRFSAQQFSDYHSELNMSSLELGDSALYFCASSLGNLGEQYFGPGTRLTVT.

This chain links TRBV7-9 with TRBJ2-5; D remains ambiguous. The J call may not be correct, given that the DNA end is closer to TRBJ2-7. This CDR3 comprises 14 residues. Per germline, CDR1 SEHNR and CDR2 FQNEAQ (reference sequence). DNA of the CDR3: TGTGCCAGCAGCTCCGATTACCAGACCTACGAGCAGTACTTC. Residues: CASSSDYQTYEQYF.

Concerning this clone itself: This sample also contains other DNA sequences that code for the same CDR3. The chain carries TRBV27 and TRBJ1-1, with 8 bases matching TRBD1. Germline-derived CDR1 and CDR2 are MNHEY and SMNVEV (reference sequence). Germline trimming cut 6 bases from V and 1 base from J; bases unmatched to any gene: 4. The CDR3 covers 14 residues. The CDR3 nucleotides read TGTGCCAGCAGACAACAGGGGGGGAACACTGAAGCTTTCTTT. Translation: CASRQQGGNTEAFF.

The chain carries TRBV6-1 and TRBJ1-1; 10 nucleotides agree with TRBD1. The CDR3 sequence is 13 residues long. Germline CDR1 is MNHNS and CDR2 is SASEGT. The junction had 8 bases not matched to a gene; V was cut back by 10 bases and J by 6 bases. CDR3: CATLGTGASEAFF. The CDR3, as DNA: TGTGCCACACTAGGGACAGGGGCCTCTGAAGCTTTCTTT.

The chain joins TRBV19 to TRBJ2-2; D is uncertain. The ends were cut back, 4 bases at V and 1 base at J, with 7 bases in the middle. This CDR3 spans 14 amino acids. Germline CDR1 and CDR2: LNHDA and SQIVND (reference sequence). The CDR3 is CASSNRMNTGELFF. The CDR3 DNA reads TGTGCCAGTAGTAATAGGATGAACACCGGGGAGCTGTTTTTT.

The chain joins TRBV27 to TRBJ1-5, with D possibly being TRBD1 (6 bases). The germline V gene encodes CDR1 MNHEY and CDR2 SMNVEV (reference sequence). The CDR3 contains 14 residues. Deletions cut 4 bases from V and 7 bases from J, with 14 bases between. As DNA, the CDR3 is TGTGCCAGCAGTTCCAACCAGGGGTGGCAGCCCCAGCATTTT. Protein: CASSSNQGWQPQHF.

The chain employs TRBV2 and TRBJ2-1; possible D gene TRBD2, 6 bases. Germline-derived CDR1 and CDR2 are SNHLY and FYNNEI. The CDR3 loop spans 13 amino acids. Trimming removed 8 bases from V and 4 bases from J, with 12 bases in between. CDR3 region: CASGGPFYNEQFF. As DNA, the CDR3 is TGTGCCAGCGGAGGGCCTTTTTACAATGAGCAGTTCTTC.

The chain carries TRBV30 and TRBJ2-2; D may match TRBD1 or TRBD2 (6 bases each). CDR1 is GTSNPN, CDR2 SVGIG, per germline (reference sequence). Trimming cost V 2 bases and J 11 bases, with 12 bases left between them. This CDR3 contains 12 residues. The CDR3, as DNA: TGTGCCTGGAGTATGGAGGGGGGAGAGCTGTTTTTT. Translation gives CAWSMEGGELFF.

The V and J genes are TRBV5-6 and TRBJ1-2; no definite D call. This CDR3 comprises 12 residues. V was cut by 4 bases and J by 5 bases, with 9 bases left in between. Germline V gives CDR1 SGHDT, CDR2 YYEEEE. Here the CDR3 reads CASSLLSYGYTF. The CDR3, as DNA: TGTGCCAGCAGCCTTCTGAGTTATGGCTACACCTTC. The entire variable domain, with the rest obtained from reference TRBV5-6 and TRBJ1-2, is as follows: DAGVTQSPTHLIKTRGQQVTLRCSPKSGHDTVSWYQQALGQGPQFIFQYYEEEERQRGNFPDRFSGHQFPNYSSELNVNALLLGDSALYLCASSLLSYGYTFGSGTRLTVV.

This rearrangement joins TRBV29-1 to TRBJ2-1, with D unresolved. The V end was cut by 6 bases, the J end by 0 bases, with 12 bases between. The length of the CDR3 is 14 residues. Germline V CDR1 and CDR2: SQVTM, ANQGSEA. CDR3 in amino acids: CSVGRRGSYNEQFF. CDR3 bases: TGCAGCGTAGGACGGCGCGGCTCCTACAATGAGCAGTTCTTC.

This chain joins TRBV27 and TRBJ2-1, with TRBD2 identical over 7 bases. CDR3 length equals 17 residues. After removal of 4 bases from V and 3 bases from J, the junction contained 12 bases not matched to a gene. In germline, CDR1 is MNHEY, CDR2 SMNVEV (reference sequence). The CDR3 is CASSSSWTSSFYNEQFF. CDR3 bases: TGTGCCAGCAGTTCTTCCTGGACTAGTAGCTTCTACAATGAGCAGTTCTTC.

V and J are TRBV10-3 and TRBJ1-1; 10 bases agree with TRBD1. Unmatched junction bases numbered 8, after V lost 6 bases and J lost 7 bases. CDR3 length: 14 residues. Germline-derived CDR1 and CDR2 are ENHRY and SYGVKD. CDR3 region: CAISDDRGLIEAFF. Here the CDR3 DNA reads TGTGCCATCAGCGACGACAGGGGGCTGATTGAAGCTTTCTTT.

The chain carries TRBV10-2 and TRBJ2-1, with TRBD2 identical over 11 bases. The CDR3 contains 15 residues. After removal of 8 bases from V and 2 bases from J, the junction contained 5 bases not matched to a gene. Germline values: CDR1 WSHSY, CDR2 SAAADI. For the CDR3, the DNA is TGCGCCAGCTCAACGACTAGCGGGGCCTACAATGAGCAGTTCTTC. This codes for CASSTTSGAYNEQFF.

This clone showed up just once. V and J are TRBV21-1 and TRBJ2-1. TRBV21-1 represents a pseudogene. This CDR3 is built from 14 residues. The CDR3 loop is CASSSPLSYNEQFF. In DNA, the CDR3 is TGTGCCAGCAGCAGCCCTCTCTCCTACAATGAGCAGTTCTTC.